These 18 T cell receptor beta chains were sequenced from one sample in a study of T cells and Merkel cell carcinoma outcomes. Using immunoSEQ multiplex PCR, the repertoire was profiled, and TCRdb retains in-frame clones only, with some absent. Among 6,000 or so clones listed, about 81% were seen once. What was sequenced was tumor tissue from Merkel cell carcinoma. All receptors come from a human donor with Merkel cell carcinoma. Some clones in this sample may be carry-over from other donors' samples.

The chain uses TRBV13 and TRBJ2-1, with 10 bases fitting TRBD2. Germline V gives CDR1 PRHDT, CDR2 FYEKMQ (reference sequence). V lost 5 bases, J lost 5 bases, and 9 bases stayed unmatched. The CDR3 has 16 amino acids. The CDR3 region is CASSLEGLAANNEQFF. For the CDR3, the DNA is TGTGCCAGCAGCCTCGAAGGACTAGCGGCGAACAATGAGCAGTTCTTC. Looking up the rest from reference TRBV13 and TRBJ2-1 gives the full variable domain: AAGVIQSPRHLIKEKRETATLKCYPIPRHDTVYWYQQGPGQDPQFLISFYEKMQSDKGSIPDRFSAQQFSDYHSELNMSSLELGDSALYFCASSLEGLAANNEQFFGPGTRLTVL.

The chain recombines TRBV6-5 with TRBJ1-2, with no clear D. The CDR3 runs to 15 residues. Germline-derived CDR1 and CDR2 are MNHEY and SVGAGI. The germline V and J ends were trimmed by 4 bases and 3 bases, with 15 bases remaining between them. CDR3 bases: TGTGCCAGCAGTTCCAGACCGAGCCTAGACTATGGCTACACCTTC. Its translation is CASSSRPSLDYGYTF.

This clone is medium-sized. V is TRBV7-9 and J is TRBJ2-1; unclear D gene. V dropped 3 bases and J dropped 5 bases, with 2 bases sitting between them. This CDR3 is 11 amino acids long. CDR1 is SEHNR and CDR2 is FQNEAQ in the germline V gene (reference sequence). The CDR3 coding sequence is TGTGCCAGCAGCTTCAACAATGAGCAGTTCTTC. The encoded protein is CASSFNNEQFF.

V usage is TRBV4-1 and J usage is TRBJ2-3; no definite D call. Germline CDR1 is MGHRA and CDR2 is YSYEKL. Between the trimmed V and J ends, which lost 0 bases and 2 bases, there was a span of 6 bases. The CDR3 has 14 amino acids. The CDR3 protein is CASSQDGSTDTQYF. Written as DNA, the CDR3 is TGCGCCAGCAGCCAAGATGGTTCCACAGATACGCAGTATTTT.

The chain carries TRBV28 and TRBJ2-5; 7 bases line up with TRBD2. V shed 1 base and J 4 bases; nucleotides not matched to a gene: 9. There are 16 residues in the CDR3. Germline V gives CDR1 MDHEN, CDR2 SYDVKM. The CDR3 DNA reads TGTGCCAGCAGTTTATTTCAGCGGGATTTATTAGAGACCCAGTACTTC. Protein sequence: CASSLFQRDLLETQYF.

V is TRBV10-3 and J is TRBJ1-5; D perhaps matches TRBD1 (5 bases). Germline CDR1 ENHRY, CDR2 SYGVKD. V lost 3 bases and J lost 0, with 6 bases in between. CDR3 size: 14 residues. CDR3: CAISEQASNQPQHF. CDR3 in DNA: TGTGCCATCAGTGAACAGGCTAGCAATCAGCCCCAGCATTTT.

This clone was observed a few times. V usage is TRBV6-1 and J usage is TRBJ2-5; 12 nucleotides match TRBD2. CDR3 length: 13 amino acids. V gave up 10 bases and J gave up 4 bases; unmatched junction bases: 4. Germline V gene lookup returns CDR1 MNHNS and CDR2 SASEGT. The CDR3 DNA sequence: TGTGCCATCAGACTAGCGGGAGTAGAGACCCAGTACTTC. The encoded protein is CAIRLAGVETQYF.

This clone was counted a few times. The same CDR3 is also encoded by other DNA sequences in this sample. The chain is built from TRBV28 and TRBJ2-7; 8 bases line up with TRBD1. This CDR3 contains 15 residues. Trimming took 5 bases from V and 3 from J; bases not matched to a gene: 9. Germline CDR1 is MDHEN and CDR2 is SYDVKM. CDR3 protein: CASSVRAGGHYEQYF. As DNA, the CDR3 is TGTGCCAGCAGTGTCAGGGCAGGGGGCCACTACGAGCAGTACTTC. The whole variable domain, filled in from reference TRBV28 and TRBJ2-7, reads DVKVTQSSRYLVKRTGEKVFLECVQDMDHENMFWYRQDPGLGLRLIYFSYDVKMKEKGDIPEGYSVSREKKERFSLILESASTNQTSMYLCASSVRAGGHYEQYFGPGTRLTVT.

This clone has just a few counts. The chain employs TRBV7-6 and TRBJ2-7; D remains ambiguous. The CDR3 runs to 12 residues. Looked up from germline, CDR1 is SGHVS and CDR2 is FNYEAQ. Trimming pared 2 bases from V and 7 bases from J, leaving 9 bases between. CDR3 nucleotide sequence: TGTGCCAGCAGCTTAAGTAAAGGGGAGCAGTACTTC. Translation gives CASSLSKGEQYF.

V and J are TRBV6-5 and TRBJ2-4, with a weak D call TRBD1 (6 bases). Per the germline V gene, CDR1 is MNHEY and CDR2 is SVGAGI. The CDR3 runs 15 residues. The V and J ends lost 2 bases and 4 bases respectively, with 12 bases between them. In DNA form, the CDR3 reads TGTGCCAGCAGTTACGATCAGGGGCGAAAAAACATTCAGTACTTC. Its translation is CASSYDQGRKNIQYF.

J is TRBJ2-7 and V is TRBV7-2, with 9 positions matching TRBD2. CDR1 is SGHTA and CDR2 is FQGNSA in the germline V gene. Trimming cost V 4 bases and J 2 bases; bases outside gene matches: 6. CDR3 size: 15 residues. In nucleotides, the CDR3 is TGTGCCAGCAGCTCGCGGACTAGCGCCACCTACGAGCAGTACTTC. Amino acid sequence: CASSSRTSATYEQYF.

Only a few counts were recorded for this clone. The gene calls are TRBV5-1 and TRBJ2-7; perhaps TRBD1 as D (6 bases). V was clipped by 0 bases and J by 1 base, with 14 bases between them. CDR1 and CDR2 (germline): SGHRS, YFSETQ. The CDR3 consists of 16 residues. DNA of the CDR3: TGCGCCAGCAGCTTGGGGGGACAACACGGGTCCTACGAGCAGTACTTC. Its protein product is CASSLGGQHGSYEQYF.

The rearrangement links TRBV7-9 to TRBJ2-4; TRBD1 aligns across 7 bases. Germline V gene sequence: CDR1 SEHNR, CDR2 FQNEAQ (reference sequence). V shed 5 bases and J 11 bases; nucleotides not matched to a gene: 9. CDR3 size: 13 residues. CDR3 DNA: TGTGCCAGCAGCCCATCGGACAGGCCCCTTCAGTACTTC. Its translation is CASSPSDRPLQYF.

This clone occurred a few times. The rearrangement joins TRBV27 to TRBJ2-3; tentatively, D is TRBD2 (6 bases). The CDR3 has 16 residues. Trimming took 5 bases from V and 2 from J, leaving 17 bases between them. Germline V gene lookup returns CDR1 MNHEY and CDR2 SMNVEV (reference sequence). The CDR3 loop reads CASSPTGLLYTDTQYF. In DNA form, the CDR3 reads TGTGCCAGCAGTCCCACGGGACTTCTTTACACAGATACGCAGTATTTT.

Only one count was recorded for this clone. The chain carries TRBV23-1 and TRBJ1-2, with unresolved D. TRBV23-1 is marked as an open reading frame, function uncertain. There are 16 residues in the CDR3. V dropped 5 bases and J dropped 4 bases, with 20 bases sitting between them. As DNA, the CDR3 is TGCGCCAGCAGTTATGCGTTACGCAGAAAGACCTATGGCTACACCTTC. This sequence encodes CASSYALRRKTYGYTF.

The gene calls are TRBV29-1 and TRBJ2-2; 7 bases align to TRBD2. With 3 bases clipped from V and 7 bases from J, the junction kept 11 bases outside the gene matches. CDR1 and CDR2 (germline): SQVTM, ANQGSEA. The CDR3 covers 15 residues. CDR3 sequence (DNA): TGCAGCGTTGAGAGTGTAGGGAGCGGGATCGGGGAGCTGTTTTTT. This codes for CSVESVGSGIGELFF.

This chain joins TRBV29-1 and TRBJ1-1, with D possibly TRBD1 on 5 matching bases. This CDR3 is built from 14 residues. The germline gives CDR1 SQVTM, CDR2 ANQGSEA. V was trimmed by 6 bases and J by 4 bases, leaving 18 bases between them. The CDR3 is CSVSFGTAGTEAFF. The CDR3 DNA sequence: TGCAGCGTGAGTTTCGGGACGGCGGGCACTGAAGCTTTCTTT.

The CDR3 nucleotides are TGCGCCAGCAGCTTGTACCAAGAGACCCAGTACTTC. Translating it yields CASSLYQETQYF. This chain uses TRBV5-1 with TRBJ2-5; the D is unclear. This CDR3 region has 12 residues. In germline, CDR1 is SGHRS, CDR2 YFSETQ. The V and J ends lost 1 base and 0 bases respectively, with 1 base between them.